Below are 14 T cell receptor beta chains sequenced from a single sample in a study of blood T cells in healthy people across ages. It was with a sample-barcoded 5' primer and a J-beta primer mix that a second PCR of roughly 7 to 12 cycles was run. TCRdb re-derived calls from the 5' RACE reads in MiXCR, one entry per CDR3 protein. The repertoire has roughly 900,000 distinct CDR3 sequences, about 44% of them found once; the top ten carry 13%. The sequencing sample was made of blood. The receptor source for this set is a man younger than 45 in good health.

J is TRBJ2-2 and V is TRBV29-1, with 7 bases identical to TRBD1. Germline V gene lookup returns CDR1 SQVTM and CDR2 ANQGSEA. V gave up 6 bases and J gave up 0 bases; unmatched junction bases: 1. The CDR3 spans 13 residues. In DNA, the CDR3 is TGCAGCGTCACAGGGGCGAACACCGGGGAGCTGTTTTTT. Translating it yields CSVTGANTGELFF.

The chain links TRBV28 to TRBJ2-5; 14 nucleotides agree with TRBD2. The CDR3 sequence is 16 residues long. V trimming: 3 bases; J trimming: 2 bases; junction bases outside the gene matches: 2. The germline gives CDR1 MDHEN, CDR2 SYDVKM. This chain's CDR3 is CASSFRLAGGQETQYF. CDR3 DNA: TGTGCCAGCAGTTTTCGACTAGCGGGGGGGCAAGAGACCCAGTACTTC.

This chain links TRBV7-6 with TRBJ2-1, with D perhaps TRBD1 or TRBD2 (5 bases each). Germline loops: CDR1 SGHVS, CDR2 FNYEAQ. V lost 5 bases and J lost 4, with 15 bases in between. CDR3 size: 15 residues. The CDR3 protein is CASSPGAATYNEQFF. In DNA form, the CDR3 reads TGTGCCAGCAGCCCCGGGGCCGCCACATACAATGAGCAGTTCTTC.

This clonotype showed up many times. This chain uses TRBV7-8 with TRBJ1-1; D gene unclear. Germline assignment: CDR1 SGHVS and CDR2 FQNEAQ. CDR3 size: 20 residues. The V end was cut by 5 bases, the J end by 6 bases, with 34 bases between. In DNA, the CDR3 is TGTGCCAGCAGCCCCGTCGAGAGTCTCCACCCCGCCATTTATCAGGCTGAAGCTTTCTTT. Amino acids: CASSPVESLHPAIYQAEAFF. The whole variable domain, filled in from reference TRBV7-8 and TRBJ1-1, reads GAGVSQSPRYKVAKRGQDVALRCDPISGHVSLFWYQQALGQGPEFLTYFQNEAQLDKSGLPSDRFFAERPEGSVSTLKIQRTQQEDSAVYLCASSPVESLHPAIYQAEAFFGQGTRLTVV.

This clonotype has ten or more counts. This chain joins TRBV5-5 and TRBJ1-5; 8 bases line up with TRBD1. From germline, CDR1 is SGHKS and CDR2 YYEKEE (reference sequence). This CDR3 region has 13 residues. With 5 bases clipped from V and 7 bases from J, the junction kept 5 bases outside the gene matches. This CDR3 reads CASSSRDRQPQHF. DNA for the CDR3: TGTGCCAGCAGTTCCCGGGACAGGCAGCCCCAGCATTTT.

In DNA, the CDR3 is TGTGCCAGCCTACATGGCAGGGGCAGGCAGGTTAGCACAGATACGCAGTATTTT. This encodes CASLHGRGRQVSTDTQYF. The chain links TRBV7-2 to TRBJ2-3; the D gene is possibly TRBD1 (6 bases). Germline loops: CDR1 SGHTA, CDR2 FQGNSA. Trimming took off 8 bases at V and 0 bases at J, with 24 bases between the two ends. This CDR3 spans 18 amino acids.

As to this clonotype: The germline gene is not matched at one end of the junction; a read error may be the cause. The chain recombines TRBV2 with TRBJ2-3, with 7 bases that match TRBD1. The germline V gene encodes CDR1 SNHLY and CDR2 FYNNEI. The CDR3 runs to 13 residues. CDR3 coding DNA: TGCGCCAGCAAACAGGGGAGCACAGATACGCAGTATTTT. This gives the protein CASKQGSTDTQYF.

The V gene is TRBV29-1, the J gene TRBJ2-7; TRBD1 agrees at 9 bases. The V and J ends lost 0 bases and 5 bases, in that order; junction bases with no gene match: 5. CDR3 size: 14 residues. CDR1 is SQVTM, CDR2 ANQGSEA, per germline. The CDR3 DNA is TGCAGCGTTGAAGAACAGGGGGCTATCCACGAGCAGTACTTC. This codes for CSVEEQGAIHEQYF.

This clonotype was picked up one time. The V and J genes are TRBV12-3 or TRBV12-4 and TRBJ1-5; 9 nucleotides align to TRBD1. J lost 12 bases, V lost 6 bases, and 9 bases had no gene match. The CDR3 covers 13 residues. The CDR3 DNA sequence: TGTGCCAGCAGCCAAGGGACAGGGAGACTCCAGCATTTT. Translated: CASSQGTGRLQHF.

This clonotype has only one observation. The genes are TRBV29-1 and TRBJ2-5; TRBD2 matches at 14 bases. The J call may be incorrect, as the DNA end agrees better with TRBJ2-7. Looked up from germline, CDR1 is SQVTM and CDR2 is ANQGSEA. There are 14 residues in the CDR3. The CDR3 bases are TGCAGCGTTGCCGGGACTAGCGGGAGCTACGAGCAGTACTTC. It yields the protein CSVAGTSGSYEQYF.

CDR3 sequence (DNA): TGTGCCATCAGTGAGGACAGGGGGCTCGAAAAACTGTTTTTT. Translating gives CAISEDRGLEKLFF. The rearrangement links TRBV10-3 to TRBJ1-4; 10 bases fit TRBD1. In germline, CDR1 is ENHRY, CDR2 SYGVKD. The V segment lost 2 bases and the J segment 8 bases; nucleotides outside the gene matches: 2. The CDR3 extends over 14 amino acids.

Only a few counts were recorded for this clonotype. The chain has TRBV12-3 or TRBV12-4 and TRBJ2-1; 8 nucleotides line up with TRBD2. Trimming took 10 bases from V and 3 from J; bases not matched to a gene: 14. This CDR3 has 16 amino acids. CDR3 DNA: TGTGCCATCGTCTTGCGGGGGGTCTTCAACTACAATGAGCAGTTCTTC. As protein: CAIVLRGVFNYNEQFF.

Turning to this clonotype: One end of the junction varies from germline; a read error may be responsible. The CDR3 bases are TGCAGTGCTAGTCGTCGCGGGGGCCTTCGGACAGATGCGCAGTATTTT. It encodes CSASRRGGLRTDAQYF. The chain carries TRBV20-1 and TRBJ2-3, with TRBD2 as a possible D gene (7 bases). The CDR3 runs to 16 residues. Germline V lookup: CDR1 DFQATT, CDR2 SNEGSKA (reference sequence).

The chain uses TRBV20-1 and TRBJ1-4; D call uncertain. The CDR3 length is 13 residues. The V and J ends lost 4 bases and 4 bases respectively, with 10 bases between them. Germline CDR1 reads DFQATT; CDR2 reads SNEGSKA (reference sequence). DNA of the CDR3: TGCAGTGCTATCAGGCCGCATAATGAAAAACTGTTTTTT. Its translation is CSAIRPHNEKLFF.